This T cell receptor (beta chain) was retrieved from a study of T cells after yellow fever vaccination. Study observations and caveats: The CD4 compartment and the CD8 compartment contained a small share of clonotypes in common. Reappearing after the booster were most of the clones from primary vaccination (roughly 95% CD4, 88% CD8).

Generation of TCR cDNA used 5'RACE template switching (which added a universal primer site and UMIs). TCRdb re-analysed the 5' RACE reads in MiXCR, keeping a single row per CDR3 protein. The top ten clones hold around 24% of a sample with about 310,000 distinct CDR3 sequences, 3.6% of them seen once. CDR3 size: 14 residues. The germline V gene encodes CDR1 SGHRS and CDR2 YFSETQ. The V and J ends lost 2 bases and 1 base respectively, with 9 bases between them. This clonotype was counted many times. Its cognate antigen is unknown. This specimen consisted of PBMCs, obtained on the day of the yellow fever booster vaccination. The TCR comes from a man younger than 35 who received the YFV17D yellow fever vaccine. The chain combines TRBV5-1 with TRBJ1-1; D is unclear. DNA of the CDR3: TGCGCCAGCAGCTTAAGGGCGGGGAACACTGAAGCTTTCTTT. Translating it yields CASSLRAGNTEAFF.